These T cell receptor beta chains were read from a single sample in a study of T cells after yellow fever vaccination. TCRdb processed the 5' RACE reads anew with MiXCR; each CDR3 protein has one entry. The table records a few hundred thousand distinct CDR3 sequences, over 3% of them present only once. This specimen consisted of PBMCs, obtained 15 days after the yellow fever booster vaccination. The receptors here all came from a man aged 18 to 35 who received the YFV17D yellow fever vaccine. Each CDR3 is given with its conserved first and last residue. The order of the fields is CDR3 length, J gene, D gene, V gene, clone size, CDR3 protein, CDR3 DNA. D genes are given only for firm matches. Clone size is shown for a subset of rows, as once, few, many or a class of expanded clone.

CDR3 length: 18; J gene: TRBJ2-6; D gene: -; V gene: TRBV4-3; clone size: many; CDR3 protein: CASSQDRARSYGANVLTF; CDR3 DNA: TGCGCCAGCAGCCAAGATCGAGCCAGGTCTTACGGGGCCAACGTCCTGACTTTC
CDR3 length: 13; J gene: TRBJ2-2; D gene: -; V gene: TRBV5-1; clone size: many; CDR3 protein: CASRWGTAGELFF; CDR3 DNA: TGCGCCAGCAGGTGGGGAACGGCCGGGGAGCTGTTTTTT
CDR3 length: 15; J gene: TRBJ2-2; D gene: -; V gene: TRBV5-1; clone size: many; CDR3 protein: CASSLGARNTGELFF; CDR3 DNA: TGCGCCAGCAGCTTGGGGGCCAGAAACACCGGGGAGCTGTTTTTT
CDR3 length: 14; J gene: TRBJ2-5; D gene: TRBD2; V gene: TRBV7-8; clone size: many; CDR3 protein: CASSLVGGMETQYF; CDR3 DNA: TGTGCCAGCAGCTTAGTGGGGGGGATGGAGACCCAGTACTTC
CDR3 length: 17; J gene: TRBJ1-6; D gene: TRBD1; V gene: TRBV7-6; clone size: many; CDR3 protein: CASSLRAGGESYSPLHF; CDR3 DNA: TGTGCCAGCAGCTTACGGGCAGGGGGAGAGAGTTATTCACCCCTCCACTTT
CDR3 length: 15; J gene: TRBJ1-5; D gene: -; V gene: TRBV20-1; clone size: many; CDR3 protein: CSARDRHNSNQPQHF; CDR3 DNA: TGCAGTGCTAGAGATCGGCACAATAGCAATCAGCCCCAGCATTTT
CDR3 length: 14; J gene: TRBJ2-2; D gene: TRBD1; V gene: TRBV7-7; clone size: many; CDR3 protein: CASRTGANTGELFF; CDR3 DNA: TGTGCCAGCAGGACAGGGGCGAACACCGGGGAGCTGTTTTTT
CDR3 length: 13; J gene: TRBJ2-7; D gene: -; V gene: TRBV12-3/TRBV12-4; clone size: many; CDR3 protein: CASGPGLSYEQYF; CDR3 DNA: TGTGCCAGCGGGCCGGGCCTCTCCTACGAGCAGTACTTC
CDR3 length: 15; J gene: TRBJ2-1; D gene: TRBD1; V gene: TRBV7-9; clone size: many; CDR3 protein: CASSNGTGGLNEQFF; CDR3 DNA: TGTGCCAGCAGCAACGGGACAGGGGGATTAAATGAGCAGTTCTTC
CDR3 length: 15; J gene: TRBJ2-1; D gene: TRBD1; V gene: TRBV12-3/TRBV12-4; clone size: many; CDR3 protein: CASSSGQGAYNEQFF; CDR3 DNA: TGTGCCAGCAGTTCGGGACAGGGGGCCTACAATGAGCAGTTCTTC
CDR3 length: 14; J gene: TRBJ1-5; D gene: -; V gene: TRBV18; clone size: many; CDR3 protein: CASSGGGFNQPQHF; CDR3 DNA: TGTGCCAGCTCTGGGGGGGGCTTCAATCAGCCCCAGCATTTT
CDR3 length: 14; J gene: TRBJ2-5; D gene: -; V gene: TRBV12-3/TRBV12-4; clone size: many; CDR3 protein: CASSLSYREETQYF; CDR3 DNA: TGTGCCAGCAGTTTAAGTTACAGGGAAGAGACCCAGTACTTC
CDR3 length: 12; J gene: TRBJ2-2; D gene: -; V gene: TRBV7-6; clone size: few; CDR3 protein: CASSSSTGELFF; CDR3 DNA: TGTGCCAGCAGCTCAAGCACCGGGGAGCTGTTTTTT
CDR3 length: 14; J gene: TRBJ2-5; D gene: -; V gene: TRBV12-3/TRBV12-4; clone size: many; CDR3 protein: CASSLFYGGETQYF; CDR3 DNA: TGTGCCAGCAGTTTATTTTATGGTGGGGAGACCCAGTACTTC
CDR3 length: 15; J gene: TRBJ2-2; D gene: -; V gene: TRBV6-6; clone size: many; CDR3 protein: CASSYSIPGRGELFF; CDR3 DNA: TGTGCCAGCAGTTACTCGATTCCTGGAAGGGGGGAGCTGTTTTTT
CDR3 length: 14; J gene: TRBJ2-1; D gene: -; V gene: TRBV6-6; clone size: many; CDR3 protein: CASSYRGTYNEQFF; CDR3 DNA: TGTGCCAGCAGTTACCGGGGGACCTACAATGAGCAGTTCTTC
CDR3 length: 17; J gene: TRBJ2-2; D gene: TRBD2; V gene: TRBV7-3; clone size: many; CDR3 protein: CASSSHSISGDTGELFF; CDR3 DNA: TGTGCCAGCAGCTCCCATTCTATTAGCGGGGACACCGGGGAGCTGTTTTTT
CDR3 length: 15; J gene: TRBJ1-2; D gene: TRBD1; V gene: TRBV7-9; clone size: many; CDR3 protein: CASSRGQGGNYGYTF; CDR3 DNA: TGTGCCAGCAGCCGAGGACAGGGAGGTAACTATGGCTACACCTTC
CDR3 length: 15; J gene: TRBJ1-5; D gene: -; V gene: TRBV5-1; clone size: many; CDR3 protein: CASSLDGGSGQPQHF; CDR3 DNA: TGCGCCAGCAGCTTGGACGGGGGGAGTGGACAGCCCCAGCATTTT
CDR3 length: 16; J gene: TRBJ2-3; D gene: -; V gene: TRBV5-1; clone size: many; CDR3 protein: CASSSASDTYPDTQYF; CDR3 DNA: TGCGCCAGCAGCTCCGCGTCGGACACCTACCCAGATACGCAGTATTTT
CDR3 length: 15; J gene: TRBJ2-3; D gene: -; V gene: TRBV6-5; clone size: many; CDR3 protein: CASSLRGGYTDTQYF; CDR3 DNA: TGTGCCAGCAGTTTAAGAGGGGGGTACACAGATACGCAGTATTTT
CDR3 length: 15; J gene: TRBJ2-7; D gene: -; V gene: TRBV7-6; clone size: once; CDR3 protein: CASSLGVSTLYEQYF; CDR3 DNA: TGTGCCAGCAGCTTAGGGGTCAGTACCCTCTACGAGCAGTACTTC
CDR3 length: 13; J gene: TRBJ2-1; D gene: -; V gene: TRBV30; clone size: many; CDR3 protein: CAWSVGPPSEQFF; CDR3 DNA: TGTGCCTGGAGTGTAGGGCCCCCCAGTGAGCAGTTCTTC
CDR3 length: 13; J gene: TRBJ1-2; D gene: -; V gene: TRBV27; clone size: many; CDR3 protein: CASSLSMTDGYTF; CDR3 DNA: TGTGCCAGCAGTTTATCAATGACGGATGGCTACACCTTC
CDR3 length: 18; J gene: TRBJ2-2; D gene: TRBD2; V gene: TRBV11-2; clone size: many; CDR3 protein: CASSLLGLAGVNTGELFF; CDR3 DNA: TGTGCCAGCAGCTTATTGGGTCTAGCGGGGGTGAACACCGGGGAGCTGTTTTTT
CDR3 length: 11; J gene: TRBJ2-3; D gene: -; V gene: TRBV7-2; clone size: many; CDR3 protein: CASTRRDTQYF; CDR3 DNA: TGTGCCAGCACAAGAAGAGATACGCAGTATTTT
CDR3 length: 14; J gene: TRBJ2-7; D gene: -; V gene: TRBV7-2; clone size: many; CDR3 protein: CASSLMAGAYEQYF; CDR3 DNA: TGTGCCAGCAGCTTAATGGCAGGGGCCTACGAGCAGTACTTC
CDR3 length: 14; J gene: TRBJ1-2; D gene: TRBD1; V gene: TRBV5-6; clone size: many; CDR3 protein: CASSWDRGSYGYTF; CDR3 DNA: TGTGCCAGCAGTTGGGACAGGGGCTCCTATGGCTACACCTTC
CDR3 length: 13; J gene: TRBJ2-5; D gene: -; V gene: TRBV7-6; clone size: many; CDR3 protein: CASSLVERETQYF; CDR3 DNA: TGTGCCAGCAGCTTAGTAGAGAGGGAGACCCAGTACTTC
CDR3 length: 15; J gene: TRBJ1-2; D gene: -; V gene: TRBV4-1; clone size: few; CDR3 protein: CASSQEGRVNYGYTF; CDR3 DNA: TGCGCCAGCAGCCAAGAAGGACGGGTAAACTATGGCTACACCTTC
CDR3 length: 17; J gene: TRBJ2-3; D gene: -; V gene: TRBV7-2; clone size: many; CDR3 protein: CASSSIPQGHLGDTQYF; CDR3 DNA: TGTGCCAGCAGCAGCATCCCCCAGGGGCATTTGGGAGATACGCAGTATTTT
CDR3 length: 13; J gene: TRBJ1-6; D gene: -; V gene: TRBV12-3/TRBV12-4; clone size: many; CDR3 protein: CASSLEFNSPLHF; CDR3 DNA: TGTGCCAGCAGTTTAGAATTCAATTCACCCCTCCACTTT
CDR3 length: 14; J gene: TRBJ2-3; D gene: TRBD2; V gene: TRBV7-3; clone size: many; CDR3 protein: CASSFGLATDTQYF; CDR3 DNA: TGTGCCAGCAGCTTCGGACTAGCGACAGATACGCAGTATTTT
CDR3 length: 12; J gene: TRBJ2-1; D gene: TRBD2; V gene: TRBV9; clone size: many; CDR3 protein: CASSTGLASQFF; CDR3 DNA: TGTGCCAGCAGCACTGGACTAGCGTCGCAGTTCTTC
CDR3 length: 15; J gene: TRBJ1-1; D gene: -; V gene: TRBV20-1; clone size: many; CDR3 protein: CSASFPGGGQTEAFF; CDR3 DNA: TGCAGTGCTAGTTTTCCCGGGGGAGGCCAAACTGAAGCTTTCTTT
CDR3 length: 15; J gene: TRBJ2-1; D gene: -; V gene: TRBV5-4; clone size: many; CDR3 protein: CASSADLGDYNEQFF; CDR3 DNA: TGTGCCAGCAGCGCCGACTTGGGAGATTACAATGAGCAGTTCTTC
CDR3 length: 13; J gene: TRBJ2-3; D gene: -; V gene: TRBV7-3; clone size: many; CDR3 protein: CASSAEMADTQYF; CDR3 DNA: TGTGCCAGCAGCGCAGAAATGGCAGATACGCAGTATTTT
CDR3 length: 15; J gene: TRBJ1-1; D gene: TRBD1; V gene: TRBV14; clone size: many; CDR3 protein: CASSIGTGPGWEAFF; CDR3 DNA: TGTGCCAGCAGCATCGGGACAGGCCCAGGGTGGGAAGCTTTCTTT
CDR3 length: 15; J gene: TRBJ2-5; D gene: TRBD2; V gene: TRBV27; clone size: many; CDR3 protein: CASSLSGGRGETQYF; CDR3 DNA: TGTGCCAGCAGTCTTAGCGGGGGGCGAGGGGAGACCCAGTACTTC
CDR3 length: 14; J gene: TRBJ2-7; D gene: -; V gene: TRBV12-3/TRBV12-4; clone size: many; CDR3 protein: CASIPAGQSYEQYF; CDR3 DNA: TGTGCCAGCATCCCTGCTGGGCAGTCCTACGAGCAGTACTTC
CDR3 length: 16; J gene: TRBJ2-3; D gene: -; V gene: TRBV4-2; clone size: many; CDR3 protein: CASSQELLLATDTQYF; CDR3 DNA: TGTGCCAGCAGCCAAGAGCTCTTACTTGCCACAGATACGCAGTATTTT
CDR3 length: 18; J gene: TRBJ2-2; D gene: TRBD1; V gene: TRBV7-9; clone size: many; CDR3 protein: CASSLSRRDRGNTGELFF; CDR3 DNA: TGTGCCAGCAGCTTAAGCCGCCGAGACAGGGGGAACACCGGGGAGCTGTTTTTT
CDR3 length: 12; J gene: TRBJ2-3; D gene: -; V gene: TRBV5-1; clone size: many; CDR3 protein: CASNAEADTQYF; CDR3 DNA: TGCGCCAGCAACGCAGAGGCAGATACGCAGTATTTT
CDR3 length: 17; J gene: TRBJ1-1; D gene: -; V gene: TRBV4-1; clone size: many; CDR3 protein: CASSQDRLKRLFSEAFF; CDR3 DNA: TGCGCCAGCAGCCAAGATAGGCTGAAAAGACTCTTCTCTGAAGCTTTCTTT
CDR3 length: 17; J gene: TRBJ2-1; D gene: TRBD2; V gene: TRBV20-1; clone size: many; CDR3 protein: CSARVGTSASSYNEQFF; CDR3 DNA: TGCAGTGCTAGAGTGGGGACTAGCGCGAGCTCCTACAATGAGCAGTTCTTC
CDR3 length: 19; J gene: TRBJ2-5; D gene: TRBD2; V gene: TRBV5-4; clone size: -; CDR3 protein: CASSLALLAGGGVQETQYF; CDR3 DNA: TGTGCCAGCAGCTTGGCCCTTCTAGCGGGGGGCGGGGTTCAAGAGACCCAGTACTTC
CDR3 length: 11; J gene: TRBJ2-3; D gene: -; V gene: TRBV2; clone size: many; CDR3 protein: CASNRAPNRYF; CDR3 DNA: TGTGCCAGCAATCGGGCCCCAAATCGGTATTTT
CDR3 length: 16; J gene: TRBJ1-5; D gene: -; V gene: TRBV4-3; clone size: many; CDR3 protein: CASSQDPRYSNQPQHF; CDR3 DNA: TGCGCCAGCAGCCAAGATCCGAGGTATAGCAATCAGCCCCAGCATTTT
CDR3 length: 15; J gene: TRBJ2-5; D gene: -; V gene: TRBV6-5; clone size: many; CDR3 protein: CASRLLWGTQETQYF; CDR3 DNA: TGTGCCAGCAGGCTCCTGTGGGGGACCCAAGAGACCCAGTACTTC
CDR3 length: 16; J gene: TRBJ1-2; D gene: -; V gene: TRBV18; clone size: many; CDR3 protein: CASSPPRGETNYGYTF; CDR3 DNA: TGTGCCAGCTCACCACCCAGGGGCGAGACTAACTATGGCTACACCTTC
CDR3 length: 13; J gene: TRBJ1-1; D gene: -; V gene: TRBV7-8; clone size: many; CDR3 protein: CASSPGRNREAFF; CDR3 DNA: TGTGCCAGCAGCCCCGGTCGGAATCGAGAAGCTTTCTTT
CDR3 length: 14; J gene: TRBJ1-2; D gene: -; V gene: TRBV3-1; clone size: many; CDR3 protein: CASSQDIKGRGYTF; CDR3 DNA: TGTGCCAGCAGCCAAGATATAAAGGGGCGCGGCTACACCTTC
CDR3 length: 14; J gene: TRBJ1-5; D gene: -; V gene: TRBV5-1; clone size: many; CDR3 protein: CASSLAGGNQPQHF; CDR3 DNA: TGTGCCAGCAGCTTAGCGGGGGGCAATCAGCCCCAGCATTTT
CDR3 length: 15; J gene: TRBJ2-3; D gene: -; V gene: TRBV5-1; clone size: many; CDR3 protein: CASSFDGLGTDTQYF; CDR3 DNA: TGCGCCAGCAGCTTCGACGGGCTGGGGACAGATACGCAGTATTTT